Following are 16 T cell receptor beta chains from one sample sequenced in a study of PD-1 blockade in classical Hodgkin lymphoma. Noted time point: cycle 4 day 1 (C4D1), after 5 to 7 weeks of nivolumab. Every one of the patients relapsed after autologous stem cell transplantation (brentuximab vedotin exposure was variable). This table comes from immunoSEQ multiplex PCR, and its TCRdb copy is limited to in-frame clones, with some not included. The data contain under 40,000 clones, 65% to 85% of them singletons. Sequenced material: peripheral blood mononuclear cells (PBMCs), taken before the fourth cycle of nivolumab. These receptor sequences come from a human donor with classical Hodgkin lymphoma.

The rearrangement links TRBV9 to TRBJ2-1; 7 bases are shared with TRBD2. CDR3 size: 14 residues. Trimming removed 1 base from V and 6 bases from J; junction bases left unmatched: 4. Germline values: CDR1 SGDLS, CDR2 YYNGEE. CDR3 sequence (DNA): TGTGCCAGCAGCGTACGGGGGGTCGGCAATGAGCAGTTCTTC. It yields the protein CASSVRGVGNEQFF.

The V call is TRBV6-5, the J call TRBJ2-5; TRBD2 matches at 8 bases. V dropped 3 bases and J dropped 1; count of bases not matched to a gene: 4. Germline CDR1 MNHEY, CDR2 SVGAGI. CDR3 length equals 15 residues. For the CDR3, the DNA is TGTGCCAGCAGTTATACGCTAGCGGGCCAAGAGACCCAGTACTTC. This sequence encodes CASSYTLAGQETQYF.

This clone has just one count. The chain employs TRBV29-1 and TRBJ1-1; possibly TRBD1 for D (5 bases). CDR1 and CDR2 (germline): SQVTM, ANQGSEA. The V end was cut by 7 bases, the J end by 10 bases, with 25 bases between. This CDR3 contains 14 residues. CDR3 DNA sequence: TGCAGCGCCTTGTCAAGGGCCGGGGGTTTGGGAGCTTTCTTT. As protein: CSALSRAGGLGAFF.

The chain has TRBV9 and TRBJ2-1; 13 bases agree with TRBD2. CDR3 size: 18 residues. The V gene's germline CDR1 is SGDLS and CDR2 YYNGEE. The J segment lost 0 bases and the V segment lost 0 bases, leaving 3 bases of the junction unmatched. CDR3 sequence reads: CASSVGLAGGGSYNEQFF. For the CDR3, the DNA is TGTGCCAGCAGCGTAGGACTAGCGGGAGGAGGCTCCTACAATGAGCAGTTCTTC.

V is TRBV2 and J is TRBJ2-2, with unresolved D. The CDR3 sequence is 14 residues long. V was pared by 9 bases and J by 4 bases, with 15 bases between. Germline values: CDR1 SNHLY, CDR2 FYNNEI. The CDR3 is CASTTQPGTGELFF. In DNA form, the CDR3 reads TGTGCCAGTACCACCCAGCCGGGCACCGGGGAGCTGTTTTTT.

The chain recombines TRBV6-6 with TRBJ1-1; D is uncertain. The CDR3 has 12 amino acids. Trimming pared 8 bases from V and 1 base from J, leaving 8 bases between. CDR1 MNHNY and CDR2 SVGAGI come from the germline V gene (reference sequence). The DNA for the CDR3 is TGTGCCAGCGGGGTGGGGAACACTGAAGCTTTCTTT. Amino acid sequence: CASGVGNTEAFF.

V and J are TRBV7-2 and TRBJ2-5; no clear D gene. Trimming left V 5 bases short and J 2 bases short, with 3 bases between. CDR3 length: 11 amino acids. Germline loops: CDR1 SGHTA, CDR2 FQGNSA. Written as DNA, the CDR3 is TGTGCCAGCAGCGAACAAGAGACCCAGTACTTC. Translating gives CASSEQETQYF.

The chain recombines TRBV15 with TRBJ1-4; D not certain. Trimming left V 1 base short and J 5 bases short, with 8 bases between. The CDR3 is made up of 14 amino acids. Germline V gene lookup returns CDR1 LNHNV and CDR2 YYDKDF (reference sequence). For the CDR3, the DNA is TGTGCCACCAGCAGAGGGTTGGCAAATGAAAAACTGTTTTTT. This gives the protein CATSRGLANEKLFF.

This clone has a single count. V and J are TRBV7-9 and TRBJ2-1, with TRBD2 identical over 13 bases. V gave up 5 bases and J gave up 4 bases; unmatched junction bases: 5. Germline-derived CDR1 and CDR2 are SEHNR and FQNEAQ (reference sequence). CDR3 length: 16 amino acids. The CDR3 reads CASSPGTSGAYNEQFF. Written as DNA, the CDR3 is TGTGCCAGCAGCCCGGGGACTAGCGGGGCGTACAATGAGCAGTTCTTC.

V usage is TRBV5-6 and J usage is TRBJ2-1; D could derive from TRBD1 or TRBD2 (5 bases each). Germline lookup yields CDR1 SGHDT and CDR2 YYEEEE. The V gene lost 5 bases and the J gene lost 9 bases, with 9 bases spanning the gap. The CDR3 spans 11 residues. The CDR3 is CASRQAGEQFF. As DNA, the CDR3 is TGTGCCAGCAGACAGGCGGGTGAGCAGTTCTTC.

This clone was detected a few times. This chain links TRBV30 with TRBJ1-2, with D possibly matching TRBD1 (5 bases). The CDR3 sequence is 14 residues long. Germline CDR1 GTSNPN, CDR2 SVGIG (reference sequence). Trimming left V 2 bases short and J 6 bases short, with 16 bases between. The DNA for the CDR3 is TGTGCCTGGAGTCCTAGGGCAGGGTGGGATGGCTACACCTTC. Its translation is CAWSPRAGWDGYTF.

The rearrangement links TRBV5-4 to TRBJ2-5, with a tentative D call TRBD2 (5 bases). The J call may be mistaken, given a closer DNA end match to TRBJ2-7. This CDR3 region has 14 residues. CDR1 is SGHNT, CDR2 YYREEE, per germline (reference sequence). In nucleotides, the CDR3 is TGTGCCAGCAGCCAGCGGTCCATTCTCAACGAGCAGTACTTC. This codes for CASSQRSILNEQYF.

The chain uses TRBV5-4 and TRBJ1-3; D gene unclear. The ends were cut back, 0 bases at V and 2 bases at J, with 9 bases in the middle. This CDR3 contains 15 residues. Germline values: CDR1 SGHNT, CDR2 YYREEE (reference sequence). The CDR3 DNA is TGTGCCAGCAGCTTGGTGGGGTCTGCTGGAAACACCATATATTTT. It is translated as CASSLVGSAGNTIYF.

The rearrangement uses TRBV29-1 and TRBJ1-3; D is ambiguous. With 7 bases removed from V and 2 bases from J, the gap between germline ends came to 21 bases. Germline V lookup: CDR1 SQVTM, CDR2 ANQGSEA. The CDR3 has 16 residues. CDR3 region: CSAAPQALGPGNTIYF. The CDR3 DNA reads as TGCAGCGCCGCTCCCCAAGCCCTTGGCCCTGGAAACACCATATATTTT.

V gene TRBV5-6 combines with J gene TRBJ2-2; D may be TRBD1 or TRBD2 (5 bases each). Trimming cost V 1 base and J 7 bases, with 17 bases left between them. The CDR3 runs to 16 residues. Looked up from germline, CDR1 is SGHDT and CDR2 is YYEEEE. The CDR3 DNA follows: TGTGCCAGCAGCTTGTTCAGGGAGTCAAGTGGCGGGGAGCTGTTTTTT. Translated: CASSLFRESSGGELFF.

The chain has TRBV30 and TRBJ1-1; D is possibly TRBD1 (5 bases). The CDR3 spans 17 residues. Germline assignment: CDR1 GTSNPN and CDR2 SVGIG (reference sequence). Trimming cost V 0 bases and J 0 bases, with 17 bases left between them. The CDR3 DNA follows: TGTGCCTGGAGTGTCCCACAGACAGTCCTATTGAACACTGAAGCTTTCTTT. It translates to CAWSVPQTVLLNTEAFF.